The 24 T cell receptor beta chains in this list originate from one sample, sequenced in a study of T cells after yellow fever vaccination. TCRdb used MiXCR to reprocess the 5' RACE reads, holding one entry per CDR3 protein. This table holds about 370,000 distinct CDR3 sequences, roughly 12% found once. The sample consisted of PBMCs, taken on the day of the first yellow fever vaccination. These receptors all come from a man aged 18 to 35 who received the YFV17D yellow fever vaccine.

In its sample, this clonotype was seen a few times. The CDR3 DNA is TGTGCCAGCAGCTGTAAAACCGACAGGGGGCAAATCGGCAATCAGCCCCAGCATTTT. Protein product: CASSCKTDRGQIGNQPQHF. The rearrangement uses TRBV9 and TRBJ1-5, with TRBD1 matching over 10 bases. This CDR3 contains 19 residues. Germline V CDR1 and CDR2: SGDLS, YYNGEE. V trimming: 4 bases; J trimming: 2 bases; junction bases outside the gene matches: 15.

This clonotype has a handful of counts. The J gene is TRBJ1-5, the V gene TRBV4-1, with TRBD1 identical over 9 bases. This CDR3 contains 16 residues. CDR1 is MGHRA and CDR2 is YSYEKL in the germline V gene. J gave up 3 bases and V 3 bases, and 6 bases lay outside the gene matches. CDR3 protein: CASSQPGQGINQPQHF. CDR3 coding DNA: TGCGCCAGCAGCCAGCCGGGACAGGGAATCAATCAGCCCCAGCATTTT.

This clonotype showed up just a few times. This chain joins TRBV12-3 or TRBV12-4 and TRBJ2-3, with D perhaps matching TRBD2 (5 bases). CDR3 length equals 14 residues. V was cut by 7 bases and J by 2 bases, with 13 bases left in between. CDR3 sequence (DNA): TGTGCCAGCACCGGGGAGAGCACCACAGATACGCAGTATTTT. Translation: CASTGESTTDTQYF.

V usage is TRBV27 and J usage is TRBJ1-1; possible D gene TRBD1, 5 bases. In germline, CDR1 is MNHEY, CDR2 SMNVEV (reference sequence). The CDR3 covers 16 residues. Trimming took 2 bases from V and 1 from J, leaving 14 bases between them. CDR3 region: CASSLDRGLTNTEAFF. The CDR3 nucleotides are TGTGCCAGCAGTTTAGATAGGGGATTGACGAACACTGAAGCTTTCTTT.

This clonotype was counted ten times or more. CDR3 in DNA: TGTGCCAGCAGTTTCTATAATTCACCCCTCCACTTT. This codes for CASSFYNSPLHF. The rearrangement joins TRBV27 to TRBJ1-6; D uncertain. This CDR3 is built from 12 residues. Germline lookup yields CDR1 MNHEY and CDR2 SMNVEV (reference sequence). V was clipped by 3 bases and J by 3 bases, with 0 bases between them.

There are many counts of this clonotype. This sequence joins TRBV6-2 or TRBV6-3 and TRBJ1-5, with a tentative D call TRBD1 (5 bases). The CDR3 is made up of 15 amino acids. V dropped 5 bases and J dropped 9 bases, with 20 bases sitting between them. Germline CDR1 reads MNHEY; CDR2 reads SVGEGT. CDR3 sequence: CASSARDFGIGPQHF. The CDR3 region has the DNA TGTGCCAGCAGTGCCCGGGACTTTGGGATTGGGCCCCAGCATTTT.

This clonotype was seen only a few times. V usage is TRBV25-1 and J usage is TRBJ1-1; D is unclear. V lost 2 bases, J lost 11 bases, and 6 bases lay in between. The length of the CDR3 is 10 residues. From germline, CDR1 is MGHDK and CDR2 SYGVNS. The CDR3 region has the DNA TGTGCCAGCAGTGAAGGTTCCGCTTTCTTT. Residues: CASSEGSAFF.

Regarding this clonotype: A much larger clone lies a single base off, so this may be a read error. V gene TRBV7-2 combines with J gene TRBJ2-7; 7 nucleotides agree with TRBD1. Unmatched junction bases numbered 2, after V lost 3 bases and J lost 0 bases. CDR1 and CDR2 from the germline V gene are SGHTA and FQGNSA. The CDR3 sequence is 14 residues long. CDR3 sequence: CASSFRDSSYEQYF. The DNA of the CDR3 is TGTGCCAGCAGCTTCCGGGACAGCTCCTACGAGCAGTACTTC.

This clonotype was counted only a few times. CDR3 region: CASSGPGGMNTEAFF. The CDR3 DNA follows: TGTGCCAGCAGCGGTCCTGGGGGCATGAACACTGAAGCTTTCTTT. The genes are TRBV13 and TRBJ1-1; maybe TRBD1 (6 bases). The CDR3 extends over 15 amino acids. Germline V gene sequence: CDR1 PRHDT, CDR2 FYEKMQ (reference sequence). Trimming left V 5 bases short and J 0 bases short, with 13 bases between.

The table lists this clonotype with many counts. The chain recombines TRBV11-2 with TRBJ2-1; TRBD1 might be the D (6 bases). Germline-derived CDR1 and CDR2 are SGHAT and FQNNGV. V gave up 5 bases and J gave up 0 bases, with 17 bases separating them. The CDR3 length is 17 residues. CDR3 residues: CASSPPAVGASYNEQFF. The DNA for the CDR3 is TGTGCCAGCAGCCCCCCCGCCGTGGGGGCCTCCTACAATGAGCAGTTCTTC.

Only a few counts were recorded for this clonotype. The rearrangement uses TRBV25-1 and TRBJ2-5; D is unclear. The length of the CDR3 is 11 residues. Germline V lookup: CDR1 MGHDK, CDR2 SYGVNS. Trimming removed 3 bases from V and 5 bases from J, with 4 bases in between. In DNA form, the CDR3 reads TGTGCCAGCAGTGACTGGGAGACCCAGTACTTC. Protein: CASSDWETQYF.

This clonotype has ten or more counts. The CDR3 sequence is CASSQVGHEETQYF. DNA for the CDR3: TGCGCCAGCAGCCAAGTTGGGCACGAAGAGACCCAGTACTTC. The chain has TRBV4-3 and TRBJ2-5; the D is unclear. Germline CDR1 reads LGHNA; CDR2 reads YSLEER. This CDR3 spans 14 amino acids. Trimming removed 1 base from V and 3 bases from J, with 9 bases in between.

This clonotype was detected a few times. The gene calls are TRBV2 and TRBJ2-1; 7 positions match TRBD1. The J segment lost 6 bases and the V segment lost 6 bases, leaving 11 bases of the junction unmatched. The CDR3 runs 15 residues. Germline V gives CDR1 SNHLY, CDR2 FYNNEI. The CDR3 sequence: CASRATGDPLNEQFF. The CDR3, as DNA: TGTGCCAGCAGAGCTACAGGGGACCCTCTCAATGAGCAGTTCTTC.

The rearrangement uses TRBV5-1 and TRBJ2-4; perhaps TRBD2 as D (5 bases). V lost 4 bases, J lost 0 bases, and 11 bases lay in between. CDR3 length equals 15 residues. Germline lookup yields CDR1 SGHRS and CDR2 YFSETQ. CDR3 in DNA: TGCGCCAGCAGCACCAGCGCGGGAGCCAAAAACATTCAGTACTTC. The encoded protein is CASSTSAGAKNIQYF.

A few counts support this clonotype. This rearrangement joins TRBV14 to TRBJ2-7, with a weak D call TRBD2 (5 bases). Per the germline V gene, CDR1 is SGHDN and CDR2 is FVKESK. V shed 2 bases and J shed 0 bases, with 8 bases lying between them. The CDR3 is 14 residues long. The chain's CDR3 is CASSQLASSYEQYF. The CDR3 DNA reads as TGTGCCAGCAGCCAATTAGCGAGCTCCTACGAGCAGTACTTC. Together with reference TRBV14 and TRBJ2-7, the CDR3 gives the full variable domain: EAGVTQFPSHSVIEKGQTVTLRCDPISGHDNLYWYRRVMGKEIKFLLHFVKESKQDESGMPNNRFLAERTGGTYSTLKVQPAELEDSGVYFCASSQLASSYEQYFGPGTRLTVT.

The CDR3 here is CSVEKGKTGELFF. The CDR3 coding sequence is TGCAGCGTTGAAAAGGGGAAGACCGGGGAGCTGTTTTTT. This chain links TRBV29-1 with TRBJ2-2; a weak D match, TRBD1 (5 bases). Trimming pared 2 bases from V and 5 bases from J, leaving 9 bases between. Germline assignment: CDR1 SQVTM and CDR2 ANQGSEA. CDR3 length: 13 residues.

This clonotype was seen repeatedly, ten times or more. The rearrangement uses TRBV20-1 and TRBJ2-7, with D hard to call. The CDR3 totals 11 residues. V was clipped by 1 base and J by 7 bases, with 8 bases between them. Germline-derived CDR1 and CDR2 are DFQATT and SNEGSKA (reference sequence). This CDR3 reads CSARAVGEQYV. CDR3 nucleotides: TGCAGTGCTAGAGCTGTGGGTGAGCAGTACGTC.

This clonotype was seen a few times. V and J are TRBV11-1 and TRBJ2-1; the D gene is possibly TRBD1 (5 bases). CDR3 size: 18 residues. Trimming removed 5 bases from V and 2 bases from J, with 22 bases in between. Per germline, CDR1 SGHAT and CDR2 FQDESV (reference sequence). The CDR3 DNA follows: TGTGCCAGCAGCGCCCAAGGGGTCTCACAAGCCCCCTACAATGAGCAGTTCTTC. The encoded protein is CASSAQGVSQAPYNEQFF.

The J gene is TRBJ2-5, the V gene TRBV12-3 or TRBV12-4, with a tentative D call TRBD1 (5 bases). This CDR3 has 13 residues. V shed 4 bases and J shed 2 bases, with 8 bases lying between them. CDR3 nucleotide sequence: TGTGCCAGCAGTTCGACAGTACAAGAGACCCAGTACTTC. Protein sequence: CASSSTVQETQYF.

The rearrangement uses TRBV12-3 or TRBV12-4 and TRBJ1-1; 9 nucleotides match TRBD1. The CDR3 sequence is 16 residues long. V was pared by 5 bases and J by 3 bases, with 10 bases of the junction left unmatched. This CDR3 is CASSDQQGALDTEAFF. The CDR3 nucleotides read TGTGCCAGCAGTGACCAACAGGGGGCTTTAGACACTGAAGCTTTCTTT.

The V gene is TRBV27, the J gene TRBJ2-7; TRBD1 agrees at 11 bases. This CDR3 has 16 residues. V was clipped by 3 bases and J by 4 bases; unmatched bases: 8. Germline assignment: CDR1 MNHEY and CDR2 SMNVEV (reference sequence). The CDR3 DNA is TGTGCCAGCAGTTTTTCCGGACAGGGGGCTTATTACGAGCAGTACGTC. It codes for CASSFSGQGAYYEQYV.

The chain carries TRBV3-1 and TRBJ1-6; 7 bases align to TRBD1. The germline V gene has CDR1 LGHDT and CDR2 YNNKEL (reference sequence). After removal of 0 bases from V and 9 bases from J, the junction contained 8 bases not matched to a gene. The CDR3 has 16 residues. CDR3 amino acids: CASSQEWGRGGSPLHF. In nucleotides, the CDR3 is TGTGCCAGCAGCCAAGAATGGGGCAGGGGGGGTTCACCCCTCCACTTT. Based on the CDR3 plus reference TRBV3-1 and TRBJ1-6, the full variable domain is DTAVSQTPKYLVTQMGNDKSIKCEQNLGHDTMYWYKQDSKKFLKIMFSYNNKELIINETVPNRFSPKSPDKAHLNLHINSLELGDSAVYFCASSQEWGRGGSPLHFGNGTRLTVT.

CDR3 sequence (DNA): TGTGCCAGCAGCTTCATACAGAGGGGGCGTTTTTATGGCTACACCTTC. This gives the protein CASSFIQRGRFYGYTF. The V call is TRBV7-2, the J call TRBJ1-2, with 7 bases fitting TRBD1. The CDR3 totals 16 residues. The ends lost 3 bases at V and 5 bases at J; junction bases unmatched: 12. The germline V gene has CDR1 SGHTA and CDR2 FQGNSA.

This clonotype has more than one count but fewer than ten. The chain carries TRBV9 and TRBJ2-5; possibly TRBD2 for D (5 bases). The CDR3 loop spans 14 amino acids. The V end was cut by 4 bases, the J end by 5 bases, with 15 bases between. Germline V lookup: CDR1 SGDLS, CDR2 YYNGEE. This CDR3 is CASSLTGIIETQYF. CDR3 coding DNA: TGTGCCAGCAGCCTGACGGGGATCATTGAGACCCAGTACTTC.